Reported below is one T cell receptor (beta chain). The germline V gene encodes CDR1 SGHAT and CDR2 FQNNGV. The CDR3 length is 15 residues. Trimming cost V 1 base and J 0 bases, with 4 bases left between them. The data stem from a study of blood T cell repertoires in COVID-19. Study-level information: The samples span acute and convalescent COVID-19 from the United States, Italy and Spain. Sources were T cells, B-cell-depleted T cells, or PBMCs; the material itself was cDNA or gDNA.

Source study methods: Estimated nucleated cell counts came from reference gene primer amplification. The repertoire was sequenced with immunoSEQ multiplex PCR; TCRdb's copy has only in-frame clones and lacks some. V and J calls and clone size are as listed in that table; D and trimming were resolved from the DNA. The sample yields hundreds of thousands of clones, 80% to 90% seen once. The sequencing sample was made of peripheral blood. This clonotype originated in a man older than 75 with acute or convalescent COVID-19. This rearrangement joins TRBV11-2 to TRBJ1-6; D unresolved. The DNA of the CDR3 is TGTGCCAGCAGCTTAGCAGGCTCCTATAATTCACCCCTCCACTTT. Encoded protein: CASSLAGSYNSPLHF.